The 28 T cell receptor beta chains listed next were all sequenced from one sample in a study of T cells expressing NK-cell markers. TCRdb reprocessed the 5' RACE reads, keeping one entry per CDR3 protein, no DNA. Here the sample table reports about 380,000 distinct CDR3 sequences. Sample: blood T cells: a sorted CD56 or NKG2C T cell subset, CD4+ or CD8+ T cells, or bulk PBMC T cells (not recorded which). Source of these receptors: a man aged 18 to 69 in good health.

The chain combines TRBV29-1 with TRBJ1-3; TCRdb reports TRBD1, a call that lacks DNA to check it against. The CDR3 spans 16 residues. Germline lookup yields CDR1 SQVTM and CDR2 ANQGSEA. CDR3 region: CSAEGSGSSSGNTIYF.

The rearrangement joins TRBV27 to TRBJ2-1; with no DNA, the TCRdb D assignment of TRBD2 cannot be verified. There are 13 residues in the CDR3. CDR1 is MNHEY, CDR2 SMNVEV, per germline (reference sequence). This chain's CDR3 is CASRQTRLGEQFF.

The V and J genes are TRBV5-1 and TRBJ2-3; there is no DNA to check the TCRdb D call of TRBD1. The germline gives CDR1 SGHRS, CDR2 YFSETQ. The CDR3 has 14 amino acids. The CDR3 here is CASSPGTGRDTQYF.

The CDR3 protein is CASSFTGRHSYNSPLHF. The V and J genes are TRBV5-5 and TRBJ1-6; lacking DNA, the TRBD1 call made by TCRdb goes unchecked. This CDR3 has 17 residues. Germline V CDR1 and CDR2: SGHKS, YYEKEE (reference sequence).

The chain links TRBV11-3 to TRBJ2-6. This CDR3 has 17 amino acids. The V gene's germline CDR1 is SGHNT and CDR2 YENEEA. The CDR3 spells CASSLGGVYSGANVLTF.

V gene TRBV27 combines with J gene TRBJ2-7; TCRdb reports TRBD1, a call that lacks DNA to check it against. The CDR3 has 14 amino acids. CDR1 and CDR2 (germline): MNHEY, SMNVEV (reference sequence). The CDR3 loop is CASSLRPRTHEQYF.

This chain joins TRBV11-2 and TRBJ2-7; the TRBD2 assignment by TCRdb is unverifiable without DNA. CDR3 length: 14 amino acids. The germline gives CDR1 SGHAT, CDR2 FQNNGV. CDR3 protein: CASSLGGSSREQYF.

CDR3 loop: CAYRDSNTGELFF. The chain is built from TRBV7-6 and TRBJ2-2. Germline V gene data show CDR1 as SGHVS and CDR2 as FNYEAQ. The CDR3 totals 13 residues.

The V and J genes are TRBV5-1 and TRBJ2-3; the D gene TCRdb calls, TRBD2, cannot be checked with no DNA. The germline V gene encodes CDR1 SGHRS and CDR2 YFSETQ. This CDR3 has 17 amino acids. The CDR3 reads CASSLGRLAAFTDTQYF.

CDR3: CASRSGGINYGYTF. The chain is built from TRBV6-1 and TRBJ1-2; there is no DNA to check the TCRdb D call of TRBD1. CDR3 length equals 14 residues. The germline gives CDR1 MNHNS, CDR2 SASEGT.

The V gene is TRBV7-2, the J gene TRBJ2-2; TCRdb calls TRBD2, which cannot be checked without DNA. CDR1 and CDR2 from the germline V gene are SGHTA and FQGNSA. The CDR3 extends over 15 amino acids. The CDR3 loop is CASSSGGVRTGELFF.

The chain carries TRBV9 and TRBJ2-7; TCRdb indicates TRBD1, and absent DNA this call remains unverified. This CDR3 is built from 12 residues. Germline V gene lookup returns CDR1 SGDLS and CDR2 YYNGEE. The CDR3 reads CASSNQGYEQYF.

V is TRBV28 and J is TRBJ2-4; TCRdb returns TRBD2, unconfirmable since there is no DNA. The CDR3 extends over 14 amino acids. CDR1 MDHEN and CDR2 SYDVKM come from the germline V gene. This chain's CDR3 is CASRGGLGGNIQYF.

The rearrangement joins TRBV30 to TRBJ2-3. This CDR3 is built from 13 residues. Germline assignment: CDR1 GTSNPN and CDR2 SVGIG (reference sequence). The CDR3 reads CAGSAHGTDTQYF.

The chain uses TRBV4-2 and TRBJ2-3; TCRdb picks TRBD1, but there is no DNA to check that call. CDR3 length equals 15 residues. Germline V gives CDR1 LGHNA, CDR2 YNFKEQ. The CDR3: CASSQGDGERVTQYF.

The chain combines TRBV28 with TRBJ2-2; TCRdb outputs TRBD1, but without DNA this stays unchecked. CDR3 size: 14 residues. Germline lookup yields CDR1 MDHEN and CDR2 SYDVKM. CDR3: CASSLLQGAGELFF.

V and J are TRBV7-2 and TRBJ2-1; checking the TCRdb D call of TRBD2 is not possible without DNA. CDR3 length: 15 residues. Germline CDR1 and CDR2: SGHTA and FQGNSA. The CDR3 loop is CASIRGRAGNNEQFF. The variable domain in full, completed from reference TRBV7-2 and TRBJ2-1, reads GAGVSQSPSNKVTEKGKDVELRCDPISGHTALYWYRQSLGQGLEFLIYFQGNSAPDKSGLPSDRFSAERTGGSVSTLTIQRTQQEDSAVYLCASIRGRAGNNEQFFGPGTRLTVL.

The CDR3 loop reads CASSSTGELFF. The chain is built from TRBV11-2 and TRBJ2-2. This CDR3 comprises 11 residues. CDR1 SGHAT and CDR2 FQNNGV come from the germline V gene.

The chain has TRBV4-1 and TRBJ2-3; TCRdb proposes TRBD2, but this gene call is untestable without DNA. The CDR3 runs to 17 residues. CDR1 MGHRA and CDR2 YSYEKL come from the germline V gene. The CDR3 sequence: CASSRLGLAGNTDTQYF.

The chain employs TRBV28 and TRBJ1-5; TCRdb designates TRBD1, a call that cannot be tested without DNA. Germline V gene sequence: CDR1 MDHEN, CDR2 SYDVKM. This CDR3 region has 16 residues. The CDR3 protein is CATRDRDFNSNQPQHF.

This chain connects TRBV5-1 to TRBJ2-3; TCRdb outputs TRBD1, but without DNA this stays unchecked. In germline, CDR1 is SGHRS, CDR2 YFSETQ. The CDR3 has 14 residues. CDR3 protein: CASSLGRGSDTQYF. Filled out from reference TRBV5-1 and TRBJ2-3, the complete variable domain reads KAGVTQTPRYLIKTRGQQVTLSCSPISGHRSVSWYQQTPGQGLQFLFEYFSETQRNKGNFPGRFSGRQFSNSRSEMNVSTLELGDSALYLCASSLGRGSDTQYFGPGTRLTVL.

The J gene is TRBJ1-2, the V gene TRBV3-1. The CDR3 length is 15 residues. Germline CDR1 is LGHDT and CDR2 is YNNKEL (reference sequence). Here the CDR3 reads CASSQGLRADYGYTF.

CDR3: CASSADAGSDTQYF. The chain recombines TRBV5-4 with TRBJ2-3; the TCRdb D gene call, TRBD2, has no DNA to confirm it. CDR3 length equals 14 residues. CDR1 is SGHNT and CDR2 is YYREEE in the germline V gene (reference sequence).

The CDR3 region is CASSYTVAGVVEQYF. This sequence joins TRBV9 and TRBJ2-7; the TCRdb D gene call, TRBD1, has no DNA to confirm it. The V gene's germline CDR1 is SGDLS and CDR2 YYNGEE. CDR3 length: 15 amino acids.

The chain has TRBV11-1 and TRBJ2-1; TCRdb's D call, TRBD1, is unchecked because there is no DNA. Germline assignment: CDR1 SGHAT and CDR2 FQDESV (reference sequence). This CDR3 is 18 amino acids long. Here the CDR3 reads CASSLAPGQGPQVREQFF.

The chain couples TRBV7-9 to TRBJ2-3; checking the TCRdb D call of TRBD1 is not possible without DNA. The CDR3 loop spans 14 amino acids. Germline values: CDR1 SEHNR, CDR2 FQNEAQ (reference sequence). The CDR3 loop is CASPRGANTDTQYF.

This rearrangement joins TRBV11-3 to TRBJ1-2; TCRdb's D call of TRBD1 is untestable without DNA. Germline lookup yields CDR1 SGHNT and CDR2 YENEEA. The CDR3 has 14 residues. The CDR3 loop is CASSYAQSNYGYTF.

V usage is TRBV9 and J usage is TRBJ2-1; TCRdb gives TRBD1 as the D gene, but with no DNA this cannot be confirmed. Germline CDR1 reads SGDLS; CDR2 reads YYNGEE. This CDR3 has 15 amino acids. The CDR3 region is CASSVRGGGFNEQFF.